This passage covers 18 T cell receptor beta chains from one sample sequenced in a study of shared clonotypes between healthy human individuals. Assay: immunoSEQ multiplex PCR; the TCRdb copy retains only in-frame clones and omits some. The data hold some 790,000 clones, with roughly two thirds observed a single time. Sequenced sample: memory CD4+ T cells sorted from blood. Subset of the sample: CD45RA-negative fraction. The origin of the receptors is a woman under 40 in good health.

The rearrangement joins TRBV5-6 to TRBJ2-2; a possible D gene is TRBD1 (6 bases). Trimming left V 1 base short and J 6 bases short, with 10 bases between. The CDR3 runs 14 residues. CDR1 is SGHDT and CDR2 is YYEEEE in the germline V gene. The CDR3 region has the DNA TGTGCCAGCAGCTTGACGAGGGGGTCCGGGGAGCTGTTTTTT. Encoded protein: CASSLTRGSGELFF.

This sequence joins TRBV2 and TRBJ1-3; D is ambiguous. Trimming removed 6 bases from V and 3 bases from J, with 12 bases in between. CDR1 SNHLY and CDR2 FYNNEI come from the germline V gene. The CDR3 sequence is 14 residues long. CDR3: CASSPSFVGNTIYF. Here the CDR3 DNA reads TGTGCCAGCAGCCCCTCATTCGTTGGAAACACCATATATTTT.

Concerning this clone itself: The same CDR3 is also encoded by other DNA sequences in this sample. This rearrangement joins TRBV11-2 to TRBJ2-1, with no clear D. Per the germline V gene, CDR1 is SGHAT and CDR2 is FQNNGV. This CDR3 contains 11 residues. Between the trimmed V and J ends, which lost 1 base and 9 bases, there was a span of 4 bases. The CDR3 coding sequence is TGTGCCAGCAGCTTAGGTGGTGAGCAGTTCTTC. It yields the protein CASSLGGEQFF.

J is TRBJ1-2 and V is TRBV28; D is unclear. This CDR3 is built from 13 residues. In germline, CDR1 is MDHEN, CDR2 SYDVKM. V lost 5 bases, J lost 2 bases, and 9 bases lay in between. The CDR3 bases are TGTGCCAGCAGTAGAAACTCGAACTATGGCTACACCTTC. Protein sequence: CASSRNSNYGYTF.

The chain recombines TRBV28 with TRBJ2-3; no clear D. From germline, CDR1 is MDHEN and CDR2 SYDVKM. CDR3 length: 13 residues. V lost 6 bases and J 5 bases, leaving 12 bases between the germline ends. CDR3: CASRGNAGDTQYF. In DNA, the CDR3 is TGTGCCAGCAGGGGGAACGCCGGAGATACGCAGTATTTT.

This chain connects TRBV7-2 to TRBJ1-5, with TRBD1 matching 9 bases. CDR1 and CDR2 (germline): SGHTA, FQGNSA. With V trimmed by 8 bases and J by 3 bases, 8 bases remained unmatched. This CDR3 is built from 15 residues. CDR3 sequence reads: CASAGQGSINQPQHF. The CDR3 DNA is TGTGCCAGCGCGGGACAGGGATCTATCAATCAGCCCCAGCATTTT.

The chain joins TRBV11-3 to TRBJ2-5; 8 bases agree with TRBD2. The CDR3 is 17 residues long. Per the germline V gene, CDR1 is SGHNT and CDR2 is YENEEA. Unmatched junction bases numbered 11, after V lost 4 bases and J lost 1 base. This chain's CDR3 is CASSSGPERESQETQYF. The CDR3 DNA is TGTGCCAGCAGCTCCGGGCCGGAGCGGGAGTCCCAAGAGACCCAGTACTTC.

The genes are TRBV5-1 and TRBJ1-4; TRBD1 might be the D (5 bases). In germline, CDR1 is SGHRS, CDR2 YFSETQ. The CDR3 has 16 amino acids. V gave up 4 bases and J gave up 8 bases, with 21 bases separating them. The CDR3 region is CASSRSDVLDTEKLFF. The CDR3 DNA reads TGCGCCAGCAGCCGAAGTGACGTCTTGGACACAGAAAAACTGTTTTTT.

As for this clone: This sample also contains other DNA sequences that code for the same CDR3. V gene TRBV25-1 combines with J gene TRBJ2-5; weak D call: TRBD1 (6 bases). In germline, CDR1 is MGHDK, CDR2 SYGVNS. The germline V and J ends were trimmed by 4 bases and 5 bases, with 11 bases remaining between them. This CDR3 is 13 amino acids long. The CDR3 spells CASSGQGLETQYF. CDR3 in DNA: TGTGCCAGCAGTGGGCAGGGGTTGGAGACCCAGTACTTC.

The chain combines TRBV15 with TRBJ2-7; weak D call: TRBD2 (6 bases). CDR3 size: 14 residues. V was cut by 1 base and J by 7 bases, with 14 bases left in between. Germline CDR1 is LNHNV and CDR2 is YYDKDF (reference sequence). As DNA, the CDR3 is TGTGCCACCAGCAGAGCCGGGGGAATAAGAGAGCAGTACTTC. Residues: CATSRAGGIREQYF. The variable domain in full, completed from reference TRBV15 and TRBJ2-7, reads DAMVIQNPRYQVTQFGKPVTLSCSQTLNHNVMYWYQQKSSQAPKLLFHYYDKDFNNEADTPDNFQSRRPNTSFCFLDIRSPGLGDTAMYLCATSRAGGIREQYFGPGTRLTVT.

This sequence joins TRBV27 and TRBJ2-7; 9 bases agree with TRBD1. Germline loops: CDR1 MNHEY, CDR2 SMNVEV (reference sequence). With 2 bases clipped from V and 6 bases from J, the junction kept 5 bases outside the gene matches. This CDR3 has 14 amino acids. The CDR3 DNA reads TGTGCCAGCAGTTTAATGGACAGGGGTGCCGAGCAGTACTTC. Its protein product is CASSLMDRGAEQYF.

J is TRBJ2-1 and V is TRBV11-2, with 8 bases fitting TRBD2. Germline V gene sequence: CDR1 SGHAT, CDR2 FQNNGV. The trim removed 1 base at V and 9 bases at J, leaving 8 bases unmatched. There are 15 residues in the CDR3. The CDR3 sequence is CASSLGRLAGGEQFF. The CDR3 nucleotides read TGTGCCAGCAGCTTAGGTCGTCTAGCGGGCGGTGAGCAGTTCTTC. Filled out from reference TRBV11-2 and TRBJ2-1, the complete variable domain reads EAGVAQSPRYKIIEKRQSVAFWCNPISGHATLYWYQQILGQGPKLLIQFQNNGVVDDSQLPKDRFSAERLKGVDSTLKIQPAKLEDSAVYLCASSLGRLAGGEQFFGPGTRLTVL.

This chain links TRBV28 with TRBJ1-5, with D maybe TRBD1 (6 bases). V was shortened by 6 bases and J by 0 bases, with 15 bases between the two germline ends. Per the germline V gene, CDR1 is MDHEN and CDR2 is SYDVKM. This CDR3 comprises 16 residues. As DNA, the CDR3 is TGTGCCAGCAGAGCTAGGGACATCTATAGCAATCAGCCCCAGCATTTT. Amino acids: CASRARDIYSNQPQHF.

The chain combines TRBV4-1 with TRBJ2-3; 12 bases are a match to TRBD2. This CDR3 region has 18 residues. After removal of 2 bases from V and 0 bases from J, the junction contained 6 bases not matched to a gene. The germline gives CDR1 MGHRA, CDR2 YSYEKL. The CDR3 here is CASSQRLAGGASTDTQYF. CDR3 nucleotide sequence: TGCGCCAGCAGCCAACGTCTAGCGGGAGGGGCTAGCACAGATACGCAGTATTTT.

V and J are TRBV27 and TRBJ2-4; 11 bases are a match to TRBD2. The CDR3 runs 15 residues. With V trimmed by 5 bases and J by 11 bases, 11 bases remained unmatched. Germline CDR1 MNHEY, CDR2 SMNVEV (reference sequence). In nucleotides, the CDR3 is TGTGCCAGCAGTCGAATAGCGGGGGGGACTAATGTTCAGTACTTC. It yields the protein CASSRIAGGTNVQYF.

The rearrangement uses TRBV5-6 and TRBJ2-6, with D uncertain. CDR1 is SGHDT and CDR2 is YYEEEE in the germline V gene. The CDR3 extends over 16 amino acids. The V end lost 6 bases, the J end lost 5 bases, and 18 bases lay between the germline ends. In DNA form, the CDR3 reads TGTGCCAGCATGGTTACCAAACAAAGTCGGGCCAACGTCCTGACTTTC. As protein: CASMVTKQSRANVLTF.

This chain joins TRBV4-1 and TRBJ2-1; perhaps TRBD2 as D (5 bases). The germline V gene encodes CDR1 MGHRA and CDR2 YSYEKL. Trimming shortened V by 0 bases and J by 2 bases, and 14 bases separated the two germline ends. The CDR3 has 17 residues. The CDR3 protein is CASSQDIGDGAYNEQFF. CDR3 DNA: TGCGCCAGCAGCCAAGATATCGGGGATGGAGCCTACAATGAGCAGTTCTTC.

J is TRBJ2-3 and V is TRBV5-1; D remains ambiguous. The germline CDR1 and CDR2 sequences are SGHRS and YFSETQ. Trimming stripped 1 base from V and 2 bases from J, with 2 bases between. The CDR3 extends over 12 amino acids. The CDR3 loop reads CASSLLTDTQYF. In DNA, the CDR3 is TGCGCCAGCAGCTTGCTCACAGATACGCAGTATTTT.